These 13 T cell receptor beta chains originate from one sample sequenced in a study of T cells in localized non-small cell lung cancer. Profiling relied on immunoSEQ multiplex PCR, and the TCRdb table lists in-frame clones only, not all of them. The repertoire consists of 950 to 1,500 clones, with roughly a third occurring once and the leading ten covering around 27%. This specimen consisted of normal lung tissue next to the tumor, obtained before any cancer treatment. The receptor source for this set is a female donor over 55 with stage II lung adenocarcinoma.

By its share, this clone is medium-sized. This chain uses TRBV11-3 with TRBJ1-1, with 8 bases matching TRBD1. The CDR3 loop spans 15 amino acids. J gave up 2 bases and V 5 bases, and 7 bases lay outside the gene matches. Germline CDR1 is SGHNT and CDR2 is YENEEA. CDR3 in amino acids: CASSAGQVPNTEAFF. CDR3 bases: TGTGCCAGCAGCGCGGGACAGGTTCCCAACACTGAAGCTTTCTTT.

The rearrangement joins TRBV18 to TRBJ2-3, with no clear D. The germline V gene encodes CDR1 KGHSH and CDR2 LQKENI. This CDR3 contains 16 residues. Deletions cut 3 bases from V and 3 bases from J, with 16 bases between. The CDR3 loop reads CASSPAEVGLTDTQYF. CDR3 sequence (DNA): TGTGCCAGCTCACCGGCAGAGGTGGGGTTGACAGATACGCAGTATTTT.

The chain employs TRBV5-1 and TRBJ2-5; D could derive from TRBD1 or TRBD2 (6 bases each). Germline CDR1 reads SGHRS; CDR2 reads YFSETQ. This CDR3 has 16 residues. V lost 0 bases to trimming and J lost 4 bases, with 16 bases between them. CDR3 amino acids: CASSLEPGGRGETQYF. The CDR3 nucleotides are TGCGCCAGCAGCTTGGAACCCGGGGGCCGCGGAGAGACCCAGTACTTC. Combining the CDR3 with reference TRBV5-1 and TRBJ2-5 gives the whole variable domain KAGVTQTPRYLIKTRGQQVTLSCSPISGHRSVSWYQQTPGQGLQFLFEYFSETQRNKGNFPGRFSGRQFSNSRSEMNVSTLELGDSALYLCASSLEPGGRGETQYFGPGTRLLVL.

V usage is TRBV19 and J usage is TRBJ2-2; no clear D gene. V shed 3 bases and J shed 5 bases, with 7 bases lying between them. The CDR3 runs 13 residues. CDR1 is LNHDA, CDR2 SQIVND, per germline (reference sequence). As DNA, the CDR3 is TGTGCCAGTAGTATTGGGTTTACCGGGGAGCTGTTTTTT. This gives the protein CASSIGFTGELFF.

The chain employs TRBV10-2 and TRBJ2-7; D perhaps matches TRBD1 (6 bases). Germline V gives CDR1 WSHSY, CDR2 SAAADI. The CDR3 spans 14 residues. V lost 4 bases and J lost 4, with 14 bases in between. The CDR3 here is CASSVVGAFYEQYV. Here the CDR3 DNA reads TGCGCCAGCAGTGTGGTGGGGGCCTTTTACGAGCAGTACGTC.

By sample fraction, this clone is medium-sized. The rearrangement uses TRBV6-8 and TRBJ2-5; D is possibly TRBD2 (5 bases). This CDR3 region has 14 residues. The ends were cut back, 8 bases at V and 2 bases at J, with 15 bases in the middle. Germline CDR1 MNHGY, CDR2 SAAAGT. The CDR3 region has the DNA TGTGCCAGCGCGAGGGAGCCGGCACAAGAGACCCAGTACTTC. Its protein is CASAREPAQETQYF.

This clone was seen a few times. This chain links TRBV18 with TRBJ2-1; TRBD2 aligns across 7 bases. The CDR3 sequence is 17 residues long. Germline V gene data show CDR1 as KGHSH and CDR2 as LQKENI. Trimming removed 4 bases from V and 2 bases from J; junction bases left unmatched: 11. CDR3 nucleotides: TGTGCCAGCTCACTTCACCCTGGGCTAGCGGCCTACAATGAGCAGTTCTTC. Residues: CASSLHPGLAAYNEQFF. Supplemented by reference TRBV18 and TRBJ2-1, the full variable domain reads NAGVMQNPRHLVRRRGQEARLRCSPMKGHSHVYWYRQLPEEGLKFMVYLQKENIIDESGMPKERFSAEFPKEGPSILRIQQVVRGDSAAYFCASSLHPGLAAYNEQFFGPGTRLTVL.

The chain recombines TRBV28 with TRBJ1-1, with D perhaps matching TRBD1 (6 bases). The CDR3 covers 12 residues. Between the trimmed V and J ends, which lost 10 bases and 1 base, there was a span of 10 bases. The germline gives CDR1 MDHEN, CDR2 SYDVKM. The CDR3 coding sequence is TGTGCCATAAAAGGGGGGAACACTGAAGCTTTCTTT. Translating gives CAIKGGNTEAFF.

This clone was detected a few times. CDR3 in amino acids: CASSLAVVQETQYF. As DNA, the CDR3 is TGTGCCAGCAGCTTGGCCGTGGTTCAAGAGACCCAGTACTTC. The rearrangement links TRBV11-3 to TRBJ2-5; D ambiguous. Germline assignment: CDR1 SGHNT and CDR2 YENEEA. The CDR3 loop spans 14 amino acids. V lost 3 bases, J lost 2 bases, and 10 bases lay in between.

This CDR3 is CASSLAGAGGGYGYTF. In nucleotides, the CDR3 is TGCGCCAGCAGCTTGGCCGGAGCAGGGGGTGGGTATGGCTACACCTTC. The gene calls are TRBV5-1 and TRBJ1-2; 7 bases match TRBD1. Germline lookup yields CDR1 SGHRS and CDR2 YFSETQ. This CDR3 has 16 amino acids. V lost 0 bases, J lost 5 bases, and 10 bases stayed unmatched. The entire variable domain, with the rest obtained from reference TRBV5-1 and TRBJ1-2, is as follows: KAGVTQTPRYLIKTRGQQVTLSCSPISGHRSVSWYQQTPGQGLQFLFEYFSETQRNKGNFPGRFSGRQFSNSRSEMNVSTLELGDSALYLCASSLAGAGGGYGYTFGSGTRLTVV.

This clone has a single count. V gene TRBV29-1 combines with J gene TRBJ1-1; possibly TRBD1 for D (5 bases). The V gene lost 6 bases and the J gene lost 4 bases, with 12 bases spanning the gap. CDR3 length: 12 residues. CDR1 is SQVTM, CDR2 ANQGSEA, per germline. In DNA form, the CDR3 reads TGCAGCGTCGGACAATATGGCACTGAAGCTTTCTTT. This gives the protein CSVGQYGTEAFF.

CDR3 amino acids: CAIRERAGTSGSNEQYF. The CDR3 region has the DNA TGTGCCATCCGGGAAAGAGCCGGGACTAGCGGGAGTAACGAGCAGTACTTC. The chain uses TRBV6-8 and TRBJ2-7, with 14 bases lining up with TRBD2. The CDR3 is made up of 17 amino acids. Trimming removed 10 bases from V and 5 bases from J; junction bases left unmatched: 16. Looked up from germline, CDR1 is MNHGY and CDR2 is SAAAGT.

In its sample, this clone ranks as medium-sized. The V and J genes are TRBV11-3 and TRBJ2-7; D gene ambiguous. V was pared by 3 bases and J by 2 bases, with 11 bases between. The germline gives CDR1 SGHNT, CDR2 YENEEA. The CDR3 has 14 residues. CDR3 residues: CASSLSGLAYEQYF. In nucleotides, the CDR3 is TGTGCCAGCAGCTTGTCCGGCCTGGCCTACGAGCAGTACTTC.